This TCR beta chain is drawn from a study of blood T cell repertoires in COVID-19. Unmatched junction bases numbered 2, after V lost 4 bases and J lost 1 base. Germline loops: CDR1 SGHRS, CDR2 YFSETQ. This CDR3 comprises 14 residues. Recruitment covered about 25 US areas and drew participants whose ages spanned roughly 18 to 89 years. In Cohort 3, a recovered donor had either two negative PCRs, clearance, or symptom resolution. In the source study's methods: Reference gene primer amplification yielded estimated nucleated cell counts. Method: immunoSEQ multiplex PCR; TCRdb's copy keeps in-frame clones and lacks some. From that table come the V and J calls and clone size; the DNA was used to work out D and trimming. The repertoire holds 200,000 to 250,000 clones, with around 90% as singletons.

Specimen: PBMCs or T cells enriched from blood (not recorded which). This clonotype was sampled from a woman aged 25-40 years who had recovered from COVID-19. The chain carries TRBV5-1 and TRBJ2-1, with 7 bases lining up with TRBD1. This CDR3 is CASSEDRSYNEQFF. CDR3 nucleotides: TGCGCCAGCAGCGAGGACAGGTCCTACAATGAGCAGTTCTTC.